The present entry profiles one T cell receptor beta chain with its context. Its cognate antigen is unknown. This record belongs to a study of T cell responses to AZD1222 COVID-19 vaccine. Broader study findings: Reportedly, close to half of spike-specific TCRs are directed against unmutated variant regions. Only six individuals given AZD1222 were seropositive at baseline. Possibly, clonal diversity was underestimated; donors were largely white British and included more females.

Measured with immunoSEQ multiplex PCR; TCRdb has only the in-frame clones, and not every one. Among around 99,000 clones listed, approximately 85% were seen once. Per germline, CDR1 MNHEY and CDR2 SVGEGT. Trimming removed 4 bases from V and 4 bases from J, with 10 bases in between. This CDR3 region has 14 residues. The chain is built from TRBV6-2 or TRBV6-3 and TRBJ1-4, with a possible D match to TRBD1 (5 bases). The material sequenced was peripheral blood, taken on day 0 of MenACWY control vaccination. The sequence was collected from an adult in good health. CDR3 amino acids: CASSSGTVNEKLFF. The CDR3 DNA reads as TGTGCCAGCAGTTCCGGGACCGTTAATGAAAAACTGTTTTTT.